This section outlines one T cell receptor (beta chain) sequence together with its context. Its antigen is not identified. Germline V lookup: CDR1 LGHNA, CDR2 YSLEER. V was cut by 0 bases and J by 5 bases, with 13 bases left in between. The CDR3 spans 15 residues. The sample comes from a study of somatic mutations in cytotoxic T cells in rheumatoid arthritis. Whole-study context: The researchers flow-sorted some T-cell populations stained with V beta antibodies and got nearly 100% purity, and these included V beta1+ cells sequenced for TCRB.

Libraries were prepared by immunoSEQ multiplex PCR; TCRdb keeps only in-frame clonotypes and omits some of them. The sample has 15,000 to 20,000 clones, around 80% seen once. Broader study findings: For about an eighth of the roughly 60 patients, a single CD8+ clone accounted for more than 20% of CD8+ cells.

Sequenced material: CD8+ T cells sorted from blood. This chain joins TRBV4-3 and TRBJ1-2; no clear D. This clonotype was obtained from an adult with rheumatoid arthritis. CDR3 nucleotides: TGCGCCAGCAGCCAAGATTGGTCCGTTTCATATGGCTACACCTTC. Its translation is CASSQDWSVSYGYTF.